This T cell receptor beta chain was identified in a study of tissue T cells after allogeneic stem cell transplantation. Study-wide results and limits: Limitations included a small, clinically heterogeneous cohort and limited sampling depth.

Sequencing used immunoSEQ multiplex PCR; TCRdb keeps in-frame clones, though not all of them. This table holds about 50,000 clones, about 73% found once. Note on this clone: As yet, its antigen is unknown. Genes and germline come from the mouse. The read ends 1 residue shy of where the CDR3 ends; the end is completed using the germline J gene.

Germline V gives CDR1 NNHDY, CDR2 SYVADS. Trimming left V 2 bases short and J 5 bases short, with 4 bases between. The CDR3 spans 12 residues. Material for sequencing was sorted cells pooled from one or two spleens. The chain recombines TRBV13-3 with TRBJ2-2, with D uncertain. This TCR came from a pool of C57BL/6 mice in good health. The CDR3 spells CASSEKTGQLYF. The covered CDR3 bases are TGTGCCAGCAGTGAAAAGACCGGGCAGCTCTAC. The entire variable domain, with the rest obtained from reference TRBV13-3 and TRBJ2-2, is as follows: EAAVTQSPRSKVAVTGGKVTLSCHQTNNHDYMYWYRQDTGHGLRLIHYSYVADSTEKGDIPDGYKASRPSQENFSLILELASLSQTAVYFCASSEKTGQLYFGEGSKLTVL.